The source of this TCR beta chain is a study of patients and donors after allogeneic stem cell transplantation. TCRdb redid the calling of the RT-PCR reads with MiXCR, one entry per CDR3 protein. This table has around 240,000 distinct CDR3 sequences, roughly 13% appearing once. Germline-derived CDR1 and CDR2 are SGHDN and FVKESK. The CDR3 spans 15 residues. V shed 0 bases and J shed 7 bases, with 13 bases lying between them. The source of this sequence is a human donor who was either an allogeneic HSCT recipient or a stem cell or donor lymphocyte infusion donor (not recorded which). It is not recorded whose cells these are; they may come from a transplant donor. The chain combines TRBV14 with TRBJ2-4; D perhaps matches TRBD2 (6 bases). Sequencing used blood, either unsorted or a sorted T cell fraction (not recorded which). The CDR3 reads CASSQDWRLGNIQYF. CDR3 bases: TGTGCCAGCAGCCAAGATTGGAGACTAGGCAACATTCAGTACTTC.